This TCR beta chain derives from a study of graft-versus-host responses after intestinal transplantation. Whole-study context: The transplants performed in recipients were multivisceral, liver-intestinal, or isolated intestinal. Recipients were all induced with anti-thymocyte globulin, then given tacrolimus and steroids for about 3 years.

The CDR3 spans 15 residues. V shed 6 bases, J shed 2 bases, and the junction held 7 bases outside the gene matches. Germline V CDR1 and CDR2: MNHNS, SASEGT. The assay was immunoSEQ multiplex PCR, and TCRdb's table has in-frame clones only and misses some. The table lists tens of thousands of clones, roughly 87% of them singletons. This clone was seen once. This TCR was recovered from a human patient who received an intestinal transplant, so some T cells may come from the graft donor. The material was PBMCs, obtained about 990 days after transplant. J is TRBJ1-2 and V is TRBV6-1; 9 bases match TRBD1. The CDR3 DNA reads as TGTGCCAGCAGAGACAGGGGGGCGGGAAACTATGGCTACACCTTC. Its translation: CASRDRGAGNYGYTF.